These 22 T cell receptor beta chains were sequenced from one sample in a study of control samples from healthy donors and cancer patients. Data came from immunoSEQ multiplex PCR; TCRdb stores just in-frame clones and leaves some out. The sample includes approximately 90,000 clones, about 89% of them seen just once. Sequenced input: blood. These receptors all come from a young man in good health.

This rearrangement joins TRBV29-1 to TRBJ1-2; tentative D call: TRBD1 (5 bases). The CDR3 has 14 residues. Germline assignment: CDR1 SQVTM and CDR2 ANQGSEA. The V end lost 4 bases, the J end lost 6 bases, and 18 bases lay between the germline ends. In DNA form, the CDR3 reads TGCAGCGTTGGGCGGGACCCCGATTTCCATGGCTACACCTTC. This sequence encodes CSVGRDPDFHGYTF.

The chain couples TRBV4-1 to TRBJ1-2; TRBD1 might be the D (6 bases). Germline CDR1 and CDR2: MGHRA and YSYEKL. The CDR3 is 15 residues long. The ends were cut back, 0 bases at V and 4 bases at J, with 12 bases in the middle. The chain's CDR3 is CASSQDGRDIYGYTF. The CDR3 DNA reads TGCGCCAGCAGCCAAGATGGCCGGGACATCTATGGCTACACCTTC.

This clone is a singleton in its sample. CDR3 in DNA: TGCGCCAGCAGCTTGTGGGGGGCTGGAAACACCATATATTTT. It encodes CASSLWGAGNTIYF. This chain joins TRBV5-1 and TRBJ1-3, with a possible D match to TRBD1 (5 bases). This CDR3 spans 14 amino acids. The germline V gene has CDR1 SGHRS and CDR2 YFSETQ. The germline V and J ends were trimmed by 1 base and 2 bases, with 7 bases remaining between them. Supplemented by reference TRBV5-1 and TRBJ1-3, the full variable domain reads KAGVTQTPRYLIKTRGQQVTLSCSPISGHRSVSWYQQTPGQGLQFLFEYFSETQRNKGNFPGRFSGRQFSNSRSEMNVSTLELGDSALYLCASSLWGAGNTIYFGEGSWLTVV.

This clone was counted once. The chain carries TRBV7-2 and TRBJ1-2; 7 nucleotides match TRBD1. The CDR3 extends over 13 amino acids. CDR1 is SGHTA and CDR2 is FQGNSA in the germline V gene. V gave up 3 bases and J gave up 7 bases; unmatched junction bases: 5. CDR3 loop: CASSFDRVAGYTF. The DNA for the CDR3 is TGTGCCAGCAGCTTCGACAGGGTTGCTGGCTACACCTTC.

The chain uses TRBV5-4 and TRBJ1-1; maybe TRBD1 (5 bases). Between the trimmed V and J ends, which lost 0 bases and 4 bases, there was a span of 10 bases. Germline V gene data show CDR1 as SGHNT and CDR2 as YYREEE (reference sequence). The CDR3 is 14 residues long. As DNA, the CDR3 is TGTGCCAGCAGCTTGGGGGGCGGGGGCACTGAAGCTTTCTTT. Protein: CASSLGGGGTEAFF.

This clone was recorded at least ten times. This rearrangement joins TRBV6-2 or TRBV6-3 to TRBJ2-7, with TRBD1 matching over 7 bases. Germline V gene sequence: CDR1 MNHEY, CDR2 SVGEGT. There are 16 residues in the CDR3. V shed 5 bases and J 4 bases; nucleotides not matched to a gene: 14. CDR3 DNA: TGTGCCAGCAGTCTAAGGGACAGCACCGACGGGTACGAGCAGTACGTC. Amino acid sequence: CASSLRDSTDGYEQYV.

The CDR3 coding sequence is TGCAGTGCTAGTAGCAGAGACACCGGGGAGCTGTTTTTT. This codes for CSASSRDTGELFF. This sequence joins TRBV20-1 and TRBJ2-2; no clear D gene. Trimming removed 3 bases from V and 3 bases from J, with 8 bases in between. The CDR3 runs to 13 residues. The germline CDR1 and CDR2 sequences are DFQATT and SNEGSKA (reference sequence).

The rearrangement links TRBV10-3 to TRBJ1-5; maybe TRBD1 (5 bases). The CDR3 has 16 amino acids. Trimming took off 0 bases at V and 2 bases at J, with 11 bases between the two ends. Germline V gene lookup returns CDR1 ENHRY and CDR2 SYGVKD. The CDR3 DNA sequence: TGTGCCATCAGTGAGTCGGGGGGTAGGGGCAATCAGCCCCAGCATTTT. Translated, it gives CAISESGGRGNQPQHF.

The chain carries TRBV9 and TRBJ1-4, with D maybe TRBD1 (5 bases). This CDR3 has 15 amino acids. V was clipped by 4 bases and J by 4 bases, with 14 bases between them. Germline lookup yields CDR1 SGDLS and CDR2 YYNGEE. The CDR3 nucleotides are TGTGCCAGCAGCCCCTCGGGGGACGGTAATGAAAAACTGTTTTTT. Protein product: CASSPSGDGNEKLFF. The entire variable domain, with the rest obtained from reference TRBV9 and TRBJ1-4, is as follows: DSGVTQTPKHLITATGQRVTLRCSPRSGDLSVYWYQQSLDQGLQFLIQYYNGEERAKGNILERFSAQQFPDLHSELNLSSLELGDSALYFCASSPSGDGNEKLFFGSGTQLSVL.

The rearrangement links TRBV27 to TRBJ2-2; D possibly uses TRBD1 or TRBD2 (5 bases each). V lost 6 bases and J lost 0, with 11 bases in between. Germline V lookup: CDR1 MNHEY, CDR2 SMNVEV (reference sequence). The CDR3 loop spans 15 amino acids. The CDR3 DNA reads as TGTGCCAGCAGCGCCGGGACCGCGAACACCGGGGAGCTGTTTTTT. Its translation is CASSAGTANTGELFF.

The chain has TRBV19 and TRBJ2-3; the match to TRBD2 covers 11 bases. The CDR3 runs to 15 residues. Germline V gene data show CDR1 as LNHDA and CDR2 as SQIVND (reference sequence). V gave up 4 bases and J gave up 3 bases; unmatched junction bases: 3. The CDR3 DNA sequence: TGTGCCAGTAGTAGTAGCGGGGGGGCAACAGATACGCAGTATTTT. Protein: CASSSSGGATDTQYF.

The genes are TRBV25-1 and TRBJ1-2; possible D gene TRBD1, 5 bases. The CDR3 is 12 residues long. Trimming cost V 2 bases and J 7 bases, with 8 bases left between them. CDR1 MGHDK and CDR2 SYGVNS come from the germline V gene. The DNA of the CDR3 is TGTGCCAGCAGTGAAGTGCAGGGTGGCTACACCTTC. Its translation is CASSEVQGGYTF.

This clone was recorded a few times. The V and J genes are TRBV28 and TRBJ2-7, with D hard to call. Trimming removed 4 bases at V and 0 bases at J, with 16 bases between. Looked up from germline, CDR1 is MDHEN and CDR2 is SYDVKM. This CDR3 has 16 amino acids. CDR3 coding DNA: TGTGCCAGCAGTTCGTTAGACCGTAGGAGCTCCTACGAGCAGTACTTC. Protein sequence: CASSSLDRRSSYEQYF.

This clone was detected only once. This chain uses TRBV7-9 with TRBJ1-1, with unresolved D. The CDR3 runs 12 residues. From germline, CDR1 is SEHNR and CDR2 FQNEAQ (reference sequence). The V end lost 4 bases, the J end lost 1 base, and 4 bases lay between the germline ends. The CDR3 loop reads CASSWENTEAFF. CDR3 sequence (DNA): TGTGCCAGCAGCTGGGAGAACACTGAAGCTTTCTTT.

The gene calls are TRBV5-1 and TRBJ2-5, with 8 positions matching TRBD1. The CDR3 loop spans 16 amino acids. Germline values: CDR1 SGHRS, CDR2 YFSETQ. Losses at the gene ends were 4 bases for V and 7 bases for J; bases not matched to a gene: 15. CDR3 nucleotides: TGCGCCAGCAGCACCAGGGGGCTGGAGGGCGTGGGGACCCAGTACTTC. It translates to CASSTRGLEGVGTQYF.

The rearrangement links TRBV6-5 to TRBJ2-3, with TRBD1 as a possible D gene (6 bases). This CDR3 has 14 residues. V lost 3 bases and J 4 bases, leaving 11 bases between the germline ends. CDR1 MNHEY and CDR2 SVGAGI come from the germline V gene. CDR3 loop: CASSYLAGADTQYF. CDR3 DNA: TGTGCCAGCAGTTATTTAGCAGGGGCAGATACGCAGTATTTT.

V is TRBV10-2 and J is TRBJ2-1; 11 nucleotides line up with TRBD2. V shed 4 bases and J 4 bases; nucleotides not matched to a gene: 3. Germline loops: CDR1 WSHSY, CDR2 SAAADI. This CDR3 contains 15 residues. The CDR3 sequence is CASSGVAGGYNEQFF. The CDR3 nucleotides are TGCGCCAGCAGTGGGGTAGCGGGGGGGTACAATGAGCAGTTCTTC.

The chain combines TRBV2 with TRBJ2-2, with 7 nucleotides matching TRBD1. This CDR3 is 15 amino acids long. Germline V lookup: CDR1 SNHLY, CDR2 FYNNEI. The V gene end was trimmed by 6 bases and the J gene end by 0 bases; junction bases not matched to a gene: 4. CDR3 nucleotide sequence: TGTGCCAGCAGCCCGGGACAGACGAACACCGGGGAGCTGTTTTTT. This translates into CASSPGQTNTGELFF.

This clone was counted once. The chain uses TRBV6-2 or TRBV6-3 and TRBJ2-1; tentative D call: TRBD1 (6 bases). The CDR3 has 17 amino acids. Trimming stripped 2 bases from V and 3 bases from J, with 17 bases between. Germline V gene lookup returns CDR1 MNHEY and CDR2 SVGEGT. In nucleotides, the CDR3 is TGTGCCAGCAGTTACAAAGGTGCAGGGGTATTCTACAATGAGCAGTTCTTC. Its translation: CASSYKGAGVFYNEQFF.

This chain joins TRBV7-3 and TRBJ1-2, with D perhaps TRBD1 (5 bases). V was clipped by 3 bases and J by 8 bases, with 13 bases between them. Germline V gene lookup returns CDR1 SGHTA and CDR2 FQGTGA. This CDR3 is built from 13 residues. The CDR3 reads CASSFQQGRGYTF. The CDR3 bases are TGTGCCAGCAGCTTCCAGCAGGGCAGGGGCTACACCTTC.

The V call is TRBV6-5, the J call TRBJ1-1; possibly TRBD1 for D (5 bases). In germline, CDR1 is MNHEY, CDR2 SVGAGI. Trimming removed 6 bases from V and 0 bases from J, with 14 bases in between. The CDR3 spans 15 residues. CDR3 in DNA: TGTGCCAGCAGCCGGCAGGGACTACTGAACACTGAAGCTTTCTTT. Translating gives CASSRQGLLNTEAFF.

V gene TRBV21-1 combines with J gene TRBJ2-2; the table assigns TRBD1, which was not confirmed against the DNA. TRBV21-1 is given as a pseudogene. The CDR3 sequence is 17 residues long. CDR3 in amino acids: CASSKVKGHPNTGELFF. The CDR3 coding sequence is TGTGCCAGCAGCAAAGTAAAGGGACACCCGAACACCGGGGAGCTGTTTTTT.